This record covers a single T cell receptor beta chain. With 4 bases removed from V and 8 bases from J, the gap between germline ends came to 12 bases. The germline V gene has CDR1 SGHRS and CDR2 YFSETQ. The CDR3 is 12 amino acids. In the original analysis: Estimates of nucleated cell counts were drawn from the amplification of reference gene primers. Method: immunoSEQ multiplex PCR; TCRdb's copy keeps in-frame clones and lacks some. That table is the source of V, J and clone size, and D and trimming were worked out from the DNA. The sample holds some 200,000 clones, around 87% seen once. The source of the sample is a study of blood T cell repertoires in COVID-19. Whole-study context: Samples of COVID-19 (acute and convalescent) were obtained from the United States, Italy and Spain.

The chain combines TRBV5-1 with TRBJ1-1, with a tentative D call TRBD1 (5 bases). The sequenced sample was peripheral blood. The TCR sequence derives from a man in his forties with active or convalescent COVID-19. This chain's CDR3 is CASSVRGVEAFF. DNA for the CDR3: TGCGCCAGCAGCGTCCGGGGGGTAGAAGCTTTCTTT.